This entry features one T cell receptor (beta chain) sequence. Trimming removed 3 bases from V and 5 bases from J, with 14 bases in between. Germline V lookup: CDR1 LNHDA, CDR2 SQIVND (reference sequence). CDR3 length equals 15 residues. These data belong to a study of blood T cell repertoires in COVID-19. Study-level information: The analysed material was cDNA or gDNA that came from T cells, B-cell-depleted T cells, or PBMCs.

The method was immunoSEQ multiplex PCR; TCRdb's version includes in-frame clones alone and lacks a portion of them. The data show roughly 290,000 clones, with around 81% seen just once and 4% to 5% held by the top ten. This chain uses TRBV19 with TRBJ2-1, with a tentative D call TRBD2 (5 bases). The sample was peripheral blood. The receptor was isolated from a woman in her forties or fifties with active or convalescent COVID-19. The CDR3 DNA sequence: TGTGCCAGTAGTATCTTCGGCGGGCTGAACAATGAGCAGTTCTTC. This sequence encodes CASSIFGGLNNEQFF.